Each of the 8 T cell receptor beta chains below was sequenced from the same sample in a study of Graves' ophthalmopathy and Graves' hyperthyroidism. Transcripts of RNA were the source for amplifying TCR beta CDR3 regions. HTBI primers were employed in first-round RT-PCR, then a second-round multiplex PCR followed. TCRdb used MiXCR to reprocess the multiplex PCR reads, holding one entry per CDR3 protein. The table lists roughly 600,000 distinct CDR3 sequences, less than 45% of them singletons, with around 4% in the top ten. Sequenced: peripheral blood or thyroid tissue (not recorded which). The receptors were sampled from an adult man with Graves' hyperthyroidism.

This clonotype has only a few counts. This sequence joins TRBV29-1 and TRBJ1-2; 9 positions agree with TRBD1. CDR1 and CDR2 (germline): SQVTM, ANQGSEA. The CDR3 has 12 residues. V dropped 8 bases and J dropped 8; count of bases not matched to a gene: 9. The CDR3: CSSGQGRVGYTF. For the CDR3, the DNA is TGCAGCTCGGGACAGGGCCGTGTCGGCTACACCTTC.

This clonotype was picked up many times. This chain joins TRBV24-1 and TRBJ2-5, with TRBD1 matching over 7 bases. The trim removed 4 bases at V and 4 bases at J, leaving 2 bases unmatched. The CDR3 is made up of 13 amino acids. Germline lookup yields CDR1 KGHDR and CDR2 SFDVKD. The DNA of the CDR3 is TGTGCCACCAGTGAAGGGGGCGTAGAGACCCAGTACTTC. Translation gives CATSEGGVETQYF.

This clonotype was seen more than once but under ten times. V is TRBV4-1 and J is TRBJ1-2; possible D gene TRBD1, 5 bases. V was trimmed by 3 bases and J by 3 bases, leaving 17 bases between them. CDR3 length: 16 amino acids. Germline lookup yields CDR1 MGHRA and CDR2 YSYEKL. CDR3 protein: CASSHIPGTRDYGYTF. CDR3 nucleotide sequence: TGCGCCAGCAGCCACATACCCGGGACTCGGGACTATGGCTACACCTTC.

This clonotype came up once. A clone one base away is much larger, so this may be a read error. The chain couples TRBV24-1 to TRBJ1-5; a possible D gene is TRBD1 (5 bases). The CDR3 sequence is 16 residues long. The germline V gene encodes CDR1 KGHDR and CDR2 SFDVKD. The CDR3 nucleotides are TGTGCCACCGGTGACCCTGGGACCGATGATAATCAGCCCCAGCATTTT. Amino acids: CATGDPGTDDNQPQHF.

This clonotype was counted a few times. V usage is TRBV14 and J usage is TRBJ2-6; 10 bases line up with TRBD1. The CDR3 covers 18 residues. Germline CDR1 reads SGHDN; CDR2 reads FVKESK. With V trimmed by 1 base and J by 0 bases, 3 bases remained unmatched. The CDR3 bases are TGTGCCAGCAGCCAAGGGGACAGGGGCCCCTCTGGGGCCAACGTCCTGACTTTC. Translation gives CASSQGDRGPSGANVLTF. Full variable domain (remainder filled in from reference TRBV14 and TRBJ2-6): EAGVTQFPSHSVIEKGQTVTLRCDPISGHDNLYWYRRVMGKEIKFLLHFVKESKQDESGMPNNRFLAERTGGTYSTLKVQPAELEDSGVYFCASSQGDRGPSGANVLTFGAGSRLTVL.

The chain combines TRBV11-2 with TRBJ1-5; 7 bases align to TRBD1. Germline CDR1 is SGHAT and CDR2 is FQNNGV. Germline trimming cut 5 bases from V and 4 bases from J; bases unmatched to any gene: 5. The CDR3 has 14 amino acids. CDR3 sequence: CASSGETGNQPQHF. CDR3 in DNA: TGTGCCAGCAGCGGAGAGACAGGGAATCAGCCCCAGCATTTT.

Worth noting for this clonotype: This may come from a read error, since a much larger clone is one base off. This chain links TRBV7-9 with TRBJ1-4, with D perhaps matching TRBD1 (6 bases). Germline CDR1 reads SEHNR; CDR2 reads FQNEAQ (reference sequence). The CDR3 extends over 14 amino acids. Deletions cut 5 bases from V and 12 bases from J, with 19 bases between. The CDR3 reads CASSRGGEASELFF. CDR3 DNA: TGTGCCAGCAGCCGAGGGGGGGAGGCTTCTGAACTGTTTTTT.

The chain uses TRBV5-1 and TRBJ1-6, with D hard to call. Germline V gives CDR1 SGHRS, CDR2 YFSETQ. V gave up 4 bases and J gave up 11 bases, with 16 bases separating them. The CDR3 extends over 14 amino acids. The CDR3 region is CASSRRGRLPPLHF. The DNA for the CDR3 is TGCGCCAGCAGCAGGCGGGGTAGATTGCCACCCCTCCACTTT. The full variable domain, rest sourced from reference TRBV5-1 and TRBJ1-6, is KAGVTQTPRYLIKTRGQQVTLSCSPISGHRSVSWYQQTPGQGLQFLFEYFSETQRNKGNFPGRFSGRQFSNSRSEMNVSTLELGDSALYLCASSRRGRLPPLHFGNGTRLTVT.